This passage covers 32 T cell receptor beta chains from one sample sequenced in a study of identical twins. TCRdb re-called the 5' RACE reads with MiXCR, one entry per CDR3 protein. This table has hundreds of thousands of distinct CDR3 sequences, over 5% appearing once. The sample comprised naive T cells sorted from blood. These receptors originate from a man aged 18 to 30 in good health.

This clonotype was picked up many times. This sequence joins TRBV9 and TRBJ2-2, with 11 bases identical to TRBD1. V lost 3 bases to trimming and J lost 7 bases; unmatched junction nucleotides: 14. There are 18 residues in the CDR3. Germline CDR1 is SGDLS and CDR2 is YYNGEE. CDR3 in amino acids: CASSAGQGADRWIGELFF. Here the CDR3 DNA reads TGTGCCAGCAGCGCAGGACAGGGGGCAGATCGGTGGATCGGGGAGCTGTTTTTT.

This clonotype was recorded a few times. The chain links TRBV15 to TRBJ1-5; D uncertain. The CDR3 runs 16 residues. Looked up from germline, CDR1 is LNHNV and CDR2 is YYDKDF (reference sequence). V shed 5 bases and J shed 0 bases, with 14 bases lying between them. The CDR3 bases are TGTGCCACCAGCCGGGCCGGAGATTATAGCAATCAGCCCCAGCATTTT. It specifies CATSRAGDYSNQPQHF.

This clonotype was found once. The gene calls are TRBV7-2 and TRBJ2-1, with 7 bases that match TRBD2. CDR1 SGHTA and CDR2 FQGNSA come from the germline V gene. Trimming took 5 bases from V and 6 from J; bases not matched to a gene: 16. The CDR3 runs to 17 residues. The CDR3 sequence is CASSPYPGRLAPNEQFF. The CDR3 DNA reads TGTGCCAGCAGCCCGTATCCGGGGAGACTAGCCCCCAATGAGCAGTTCTTC.

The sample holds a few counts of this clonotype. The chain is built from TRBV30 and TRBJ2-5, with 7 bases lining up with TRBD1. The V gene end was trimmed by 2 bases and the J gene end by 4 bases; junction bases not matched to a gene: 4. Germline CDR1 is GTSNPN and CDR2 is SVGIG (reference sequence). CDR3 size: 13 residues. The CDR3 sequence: CAWSLAGGETQYF. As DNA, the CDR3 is TGTGCCTGGAGTTTGGCAGGGGGAGAGACCCAGTACTTC.

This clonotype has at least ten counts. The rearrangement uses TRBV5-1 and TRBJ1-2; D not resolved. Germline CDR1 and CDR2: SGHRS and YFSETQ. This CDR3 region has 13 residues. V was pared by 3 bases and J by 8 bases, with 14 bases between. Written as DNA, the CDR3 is TGCGCCAGCAGCTCGGGAACGGCGGGCGGCTACACCTTC. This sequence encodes CASSSGTAGGYTF.

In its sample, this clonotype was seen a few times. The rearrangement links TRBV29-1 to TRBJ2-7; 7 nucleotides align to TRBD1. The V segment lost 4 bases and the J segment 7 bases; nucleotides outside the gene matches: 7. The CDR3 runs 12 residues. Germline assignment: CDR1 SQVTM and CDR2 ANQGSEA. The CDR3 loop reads CSVGTGVGEQYF. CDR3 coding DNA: TGCAGCGTTGGCACAGGGGTGGGAGAGCAGTACTTC.

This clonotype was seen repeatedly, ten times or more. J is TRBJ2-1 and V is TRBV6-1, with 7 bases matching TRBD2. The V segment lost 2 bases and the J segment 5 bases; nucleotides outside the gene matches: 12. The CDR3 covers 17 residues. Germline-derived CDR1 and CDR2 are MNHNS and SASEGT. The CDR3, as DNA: TGTGCCAGCAGTGAATTTTTCCGCGGGAGATTGAACAATGAGCAGTTCTTC. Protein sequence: CASSEFFRGRLNNEQFF.

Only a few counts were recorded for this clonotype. The CDR3 sequence: CSARGGVRRPYTDTQYF. CDR3 coding DNA: TGCAGTGCTAGGGGAGGGGTACGGCGGCCCTACACAGATACGCAGTATTTT. J is TRBJ2-3 and V is TRBV20-1; 7 bases are shared with TRBD2. The CDR3 length is 17 residues. Germline loops: CDR1 DFQATT, CDR2 SNEGSKA (reference sequence). V lost 3 bases to trimming and J lost 2 bases; unmatched junction nucleotides: 14.

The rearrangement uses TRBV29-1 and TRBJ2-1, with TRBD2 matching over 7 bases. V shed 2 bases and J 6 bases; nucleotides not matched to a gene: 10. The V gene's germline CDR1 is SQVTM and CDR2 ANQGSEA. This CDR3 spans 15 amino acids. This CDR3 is CSVERRGEGRNEQFF. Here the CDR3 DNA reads TGCAGCGTTGAACGCCGGGGGGAGGGCCGCAATGAGCAGTTCTTC.

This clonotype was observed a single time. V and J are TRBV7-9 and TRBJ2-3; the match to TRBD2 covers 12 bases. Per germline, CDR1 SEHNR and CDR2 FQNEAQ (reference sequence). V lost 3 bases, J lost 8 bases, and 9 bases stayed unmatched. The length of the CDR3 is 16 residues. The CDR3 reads CASSLALAGGDATQYF. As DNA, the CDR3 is TGTGCCAGCAGCTTGGCACTAGCGGGAGGAGATGCTACGCAGTATTTT. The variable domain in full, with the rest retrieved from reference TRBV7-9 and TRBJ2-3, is DTGVSQNPRHKITKRGQNVTFRCDPISEHNRLYWYRQTLGQGPEFLTYFQNEAQLEKSRLLSDRFSAERPKGSFSTLEIQRTEQGDSAMYLCASSLALAGGDATQYFGPGTRLTVL.

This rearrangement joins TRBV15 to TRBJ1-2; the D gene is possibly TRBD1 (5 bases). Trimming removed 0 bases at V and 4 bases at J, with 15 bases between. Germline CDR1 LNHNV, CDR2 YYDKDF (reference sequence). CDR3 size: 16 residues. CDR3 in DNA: TGTGCCACCAGCAGAGATCGGATAGGGGTGGGCTATGGCTACACCTTC. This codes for CATSRDRIGVGYGYTF.

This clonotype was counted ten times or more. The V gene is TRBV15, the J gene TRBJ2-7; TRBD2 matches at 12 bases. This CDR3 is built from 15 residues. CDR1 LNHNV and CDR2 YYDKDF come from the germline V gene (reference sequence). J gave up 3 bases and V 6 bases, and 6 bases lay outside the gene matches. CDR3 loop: CATSFQLAGGYEQYF. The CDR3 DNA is TGTGCCACCAGTTTTCAACTAGCGGGAGGCTACGAGCAGTACTTC.

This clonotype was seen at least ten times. Here the CDR3 DNA reads TGTGCCAGCAGTCGCCGGGACAGCTGGTCACCCCTCCACTTT. Amino acid sequence: CASSRRDSWSPLHF. V usage is TRBV6-1 and J usage is TRBJ1-6, with 7 positions matching TRBD1. The CDR3 is 14 residues long. The germline gives CDR1 MNHNS, CDR2 SASEGT. V shed 5 bases, J shed 10 bases, and the junction held 8 bases outside the gene matches.

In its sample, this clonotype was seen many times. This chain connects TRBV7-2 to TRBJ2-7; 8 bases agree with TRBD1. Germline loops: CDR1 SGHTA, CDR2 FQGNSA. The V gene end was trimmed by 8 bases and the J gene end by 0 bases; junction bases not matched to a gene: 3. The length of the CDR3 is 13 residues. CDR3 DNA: TGTGCCAGCGGGGGACAGGTCTCCTACGAGCAGTACTTC. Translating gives CASGGQVSYEQYF.

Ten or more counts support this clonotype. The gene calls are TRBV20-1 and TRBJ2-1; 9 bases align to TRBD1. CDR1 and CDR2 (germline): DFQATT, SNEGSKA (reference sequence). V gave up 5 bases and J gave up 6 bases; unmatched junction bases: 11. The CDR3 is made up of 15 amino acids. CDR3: CSAGSGTGSINEQFF. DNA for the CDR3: TGCAGTGCTGGTTCCGGGACAGGGTCCATCAATGAGCAGTTCTTC.

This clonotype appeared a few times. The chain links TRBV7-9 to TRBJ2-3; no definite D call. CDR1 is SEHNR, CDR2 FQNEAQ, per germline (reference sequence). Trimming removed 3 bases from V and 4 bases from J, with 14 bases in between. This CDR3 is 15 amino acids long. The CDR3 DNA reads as TGTGCCAGCAGCTTTGAGATAGTGGGTGCAGATACGCAGTATTTT. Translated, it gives CASSFEIVGADTQYF.

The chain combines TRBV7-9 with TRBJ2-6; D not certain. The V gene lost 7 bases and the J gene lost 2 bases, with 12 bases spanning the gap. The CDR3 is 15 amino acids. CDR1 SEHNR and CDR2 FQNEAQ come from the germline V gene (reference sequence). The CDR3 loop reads CASKLGHTGANVLTF. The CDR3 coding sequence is TGTGCCAGCAAATTAGGGCACACTGGGGCCAACGTCCTGACTTTC.

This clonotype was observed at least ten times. Here the CDR3 reads CASSGGDEQFF. In DNA form, the CDR3 reads TGTGCCAGCAGCGGGGGGGATGAGCAGTTCTTC. The chain employs TRBV7-2 and TRBJ2-1; TRBD2 matches at 7 bases. After removal of 5 bases from V and 8 bases from J, the junction contained 0 bases not matched to a gene. The CDR3 has 11 amino acids. Germline CDR1 SGHTA, CDR2 FQGNSA.

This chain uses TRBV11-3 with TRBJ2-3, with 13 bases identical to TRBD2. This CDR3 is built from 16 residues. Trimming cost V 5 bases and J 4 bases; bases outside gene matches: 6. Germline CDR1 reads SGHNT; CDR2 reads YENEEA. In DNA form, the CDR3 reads TGTGCCAGCAGCATGAGGACTAGCGGGAGAGCAGATACGCAGTATTTT. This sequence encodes CASSMRTSGRADTQYF.

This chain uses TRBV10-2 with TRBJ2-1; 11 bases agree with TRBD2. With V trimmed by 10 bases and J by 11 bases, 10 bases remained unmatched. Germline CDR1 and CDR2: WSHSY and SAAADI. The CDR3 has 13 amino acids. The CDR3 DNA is TGCGCCACCCTGGGGCTAGCGGGAGGACAGCAGTTCTTC. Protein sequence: CATLGLAGGQQFF.

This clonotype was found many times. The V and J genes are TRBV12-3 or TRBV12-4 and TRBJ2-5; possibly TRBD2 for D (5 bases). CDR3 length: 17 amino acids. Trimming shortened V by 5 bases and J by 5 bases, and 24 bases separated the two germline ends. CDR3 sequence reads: CASSPPPGPGRGETQYF. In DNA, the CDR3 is TGTGCCAGCAGTCCACCCCCGGGCCCGGGAAGAGGCGAGACCCAGTACTTC.

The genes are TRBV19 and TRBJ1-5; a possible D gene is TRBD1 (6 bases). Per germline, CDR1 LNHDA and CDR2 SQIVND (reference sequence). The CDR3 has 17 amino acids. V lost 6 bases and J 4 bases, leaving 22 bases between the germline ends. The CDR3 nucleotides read TGTGCCAGTAGGAGGACCTACAGGGTCCTCCAGAATCAGCCCCAGCATTTT. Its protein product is CASRRTYRVLQNQPQHF.

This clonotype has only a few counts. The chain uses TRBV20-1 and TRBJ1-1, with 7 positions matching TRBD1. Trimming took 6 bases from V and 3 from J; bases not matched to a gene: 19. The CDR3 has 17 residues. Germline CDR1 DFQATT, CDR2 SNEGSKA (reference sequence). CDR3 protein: CSAEPTRRDRVYTEAFF. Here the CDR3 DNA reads TGCAGTGCGGAACCAACCCGACGGGACAGAGTTTACACTGAAGCTTTCTTT.

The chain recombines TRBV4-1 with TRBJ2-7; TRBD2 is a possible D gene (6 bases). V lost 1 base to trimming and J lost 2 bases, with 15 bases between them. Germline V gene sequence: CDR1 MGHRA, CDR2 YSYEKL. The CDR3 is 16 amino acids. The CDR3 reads CASSQVSGDRPYEQYF. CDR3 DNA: TGCGCCAGCAGCCAAGTGTCGGGGGACCGCCCCTACGAGCAGTACTTC.

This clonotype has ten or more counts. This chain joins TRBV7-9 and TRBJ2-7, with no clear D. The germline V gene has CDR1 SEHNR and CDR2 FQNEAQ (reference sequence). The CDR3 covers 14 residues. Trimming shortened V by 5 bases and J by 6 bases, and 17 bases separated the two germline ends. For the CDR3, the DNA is TGTGCCAGCAGCCCCCCGGTCCGCGTCTCCGAGCAGTACTTC. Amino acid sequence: CASSPPVRVSEQYF.

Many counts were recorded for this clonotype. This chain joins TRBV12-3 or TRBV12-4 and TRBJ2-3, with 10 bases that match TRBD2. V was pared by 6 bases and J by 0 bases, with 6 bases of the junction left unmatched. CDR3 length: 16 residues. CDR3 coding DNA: TGTGCCAGCAGCCCAACTAGCGGGGTTAGCACAGATACGCAGTATTTT. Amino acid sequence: CASSPTSGVSTDTQYF.

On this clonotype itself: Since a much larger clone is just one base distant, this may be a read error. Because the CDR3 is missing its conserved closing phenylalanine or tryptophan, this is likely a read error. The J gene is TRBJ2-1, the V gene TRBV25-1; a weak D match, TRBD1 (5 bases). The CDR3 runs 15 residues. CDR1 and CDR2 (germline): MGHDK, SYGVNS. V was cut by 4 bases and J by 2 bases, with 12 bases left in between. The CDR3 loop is CASSGTGSPYNEQFS. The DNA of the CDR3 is TGTGCCAGCAGTGGAACAGGTTCCCCCTACAATGAGCAGTTCTCC.

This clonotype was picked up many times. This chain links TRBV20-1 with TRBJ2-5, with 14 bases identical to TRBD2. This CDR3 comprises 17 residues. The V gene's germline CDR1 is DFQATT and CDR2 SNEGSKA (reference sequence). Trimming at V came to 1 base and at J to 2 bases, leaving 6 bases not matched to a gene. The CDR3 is CSARARTSGRQQETQYF. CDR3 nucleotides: TGCAGTGCTAGAGCCAGGACTAGCGGGAGGCAACAAGAGACCCAGTACTTC.

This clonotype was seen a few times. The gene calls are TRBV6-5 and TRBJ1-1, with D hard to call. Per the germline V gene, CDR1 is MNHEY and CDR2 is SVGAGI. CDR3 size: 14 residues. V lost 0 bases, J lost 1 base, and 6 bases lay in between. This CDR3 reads CASSYSSPNTEAFF. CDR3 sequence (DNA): TGTGCCAGCAGTTACTCGAGTCCGAACACTGAAGCTTTCTTT.

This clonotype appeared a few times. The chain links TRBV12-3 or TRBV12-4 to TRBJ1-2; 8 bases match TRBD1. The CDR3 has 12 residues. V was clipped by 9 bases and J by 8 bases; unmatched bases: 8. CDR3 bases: TGTGCCAGTGGCCAGGGGGCTAGGGGCTACACCTTC. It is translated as CASGQGARGYTF.

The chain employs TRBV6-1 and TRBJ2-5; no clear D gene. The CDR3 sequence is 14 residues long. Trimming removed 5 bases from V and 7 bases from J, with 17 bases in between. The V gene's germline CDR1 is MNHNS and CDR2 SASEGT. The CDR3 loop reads CASSPPQPPRTQYF. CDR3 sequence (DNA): TGTGCCAGCAGTCCCCCCCAGCCTCCCCGGACCCAGTACTTC.

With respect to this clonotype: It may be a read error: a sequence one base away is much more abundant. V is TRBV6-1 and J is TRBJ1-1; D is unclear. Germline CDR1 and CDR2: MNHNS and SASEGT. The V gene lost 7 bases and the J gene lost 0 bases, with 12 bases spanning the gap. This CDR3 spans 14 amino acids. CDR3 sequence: CASTKQCLNTEAFF. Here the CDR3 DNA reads TGTGCCAGCACAAAACAGTGTTTGAACACTGAAGCTTTCTTT.